These 14 T cell receptor beta chains came from one sample sequenced in a study of shared clonotypes between healthy human individuals. Data came from immunoSEQ multiplex PCR; TCRdb stores just in-frame clones and leaves some out. The table records roughly 500,000 clones, around 74% of them present only once. Sequencing was carried out using PBMCs. Receptors were obtained from a middle-aged woman in good health. Some clones in this sample may be carry-over from other donors' samples.

The chain links TRBV2 to TRBJ2-1, with D unclear. This CDR3 spans 12 amino acids. The V and J ends lost 7 bases and 7 bases respectively, with 11 bases between them. Germline assignment: CDR1 SNHLY and CDR2 FYNNEI. Here the CDR3 DNA reads TGTGCCAGCAAGCTAGATGAAAATGAGCAGTTCTTC. This sequence encodes CASKLDENEQFF. The full variable domain, rest sourced from reference TRBV2 and TRBJ2-1, is EPEVTQTPSHQVTQMGQEVILRCVPISNHLYFYWYRQILGQKVEFLVSFYNNEISEKSEIFDDQFSVERPDGSNFTLKIRSTKLEDSAMYFCASKLDENEQFFGPGTRLTVL.

The chain is built from TRBV7-9 and TRBJ2-1; 8 nucleotides agree with TRBD2. This CDR3 has 15 residues. The junction had 3 bases not matched to a gene; V was cut back by 5 bases and J by 0 bases. In germline, CDR1 is SEHNR, CDR2 FQNEAQ (reference sequence). The CDR3 loop reads CASSPLAGSYNEQFF. The CDR3 bases are TGTGCCAGCAGCCCGCTAGCGGGCTCCTACAATGAGCAGTTCTTC.

The chain combines TRBV14 with TRBJ2-2, with D maybe TRBD2 (5 bases). Germline V gives CDR1 SGHDN, CDR2 FVKESK. Trimming cost V 0 bases and J 7 bases, with 12 bases left between them. The CDR3 extends over 15 amino acids. The CDR3 DNA reads TGTGCCAGCAGCCAAGATCTAGTGGGAGTCGGGGAGCTGTTTTTT. Amino acids: CASSQDLVGVGELFF. The full variable domain, in which reference TRBV14 and TRBJ2-2 provide the parts outside the CDR3, is EAGVTQFPSHSVIEKGQTVTLRCDPISGHDNLYWYRRVMGKEIKFLLHFVKESKQDESGMPNNRFLAERTGGTYSTLKVQPAELEDSGVYFCASSQDLVGVGELFFGEGSRLTVL.

This rearrangement joins TRBV7-8 to TRBJ2-7, with 11 bases lining up with TRBD2. CDR3 size: 15 residues. The V gene end was trimmed by 3 bases and the J gene end by 4 bases; junction bases not matched to a gene: 5. Germline CDR1 reads SGHVS; CDR2 reads FQNEAQ. In DNA, the CDR3 is TGTGCCAGCAGCTTCGGGACTAGCGGTCTATACGAGCAGTACTTC. Translated, it gives CASSFGTSGLYEQYF.

The chain links TRBV5-1 to TRBJ1-1, with TRBD1 matching over 8 bases. Germline V gene data show CDR1 as SGHRS and CDR2 as YFSETQ. J lost 11 bases, V lost 2 bases, and 8 bases had no gene match. The CDR3 runs 13 residues. The CDR3 spells CASSLGQGLGAFF. In DNA form, the CDR3 reads TGCGCCAGCAGCTTAGGACAGGGTCTCGGGGCTTTCTTT.

This clone was detected only a few times. The chain recombines TRBV25-1 with TRBJ2-2, with no clear D. Trimming shortened V by 8 bases and J by 5 bases, and 12 bases separated the two germline ends. There are 13 residues in the CDR3. Germline CDR1 MGHDK, CDR2 SYGVNS. This CDR3 is CASPPLRTGELFF. The CDR3 region has the DNA TGTGCCAGCCCTCCTCTGAGGACCGGGGAGCTGTTTTTT.

The J gene is TRBJ2-7, the V gene TRBV4-2, with 8 bases fitting TRBD2. The CDR3 has 16 amino acids. Germline V gives CDR1 LGHNA, CDR2 YNFKEQ. V was clipped by 2 bases and J by 4 bases; unmatched bases: 10. The DNA of the CDR3 is TGTGCCAGCAGCCAACAGACTAGCGATCCGTCTTACGAGCAGTACTTC. Translated: CASSQQTSDPSYEQYF.

The chain joins TRBV5-1 to TRBJ2-6; D is undetermined. Germline loops: CDR1 SGHRS, CDR2 YFSETQ. The germline V and J ends were trimmed by 0 bases and 1 base, with 5 bases remaining between them. The CDR3 length is 15 residues. The CDR3 spells CASSLELSGANVLTF. DNA for the CDR3: TGCGCCAGCAGCTTGGAGCTATCTGGGGCCAACGTCCTGACTTTC. Based on the CDR3 plus reference TRBV5-1 and TRBJ2-6, the full variable domain is KAGVTQTPRYLIKTRGQQVTLSCSPISGHRSVSWYQQTPGQGLQFLFEYFSETQRNKGNFPGRFSGRQFSNSRSEMNVSTLELGDSALYLCASSLELSGANVLTFGAGSRLTVL.

This chain's CDR3 is CAWSPTVGFDTEAFF. The CDR3 nucleotides are TGTGCCTGGAGTCCCACGGTGGGGTTCGACACTGAAGCTTTCTTT. V usage is TRBV30 and J usage is TRBJ1-1; D uncertain. Deletions cut 2 bases from V and 3 bases from J, with 16 bases between. Germline V gives CDR1 GTSNPN, CDR2 SVGIG (reference sequence). The CDR3 has 15 residues. The full variable domain, completed using reference TRBV30 and TRBJ1-1, is SQTIHQWPATLVQPVGSPLSLECTVEGTSNPNLYWYRQAAGRGLQLLFYSVGIGQISSEVPQNLSASRPQDRQFILSSKKLLLSDSGFYLCAWSPTVGFDTEAFFGQGTRLTVV.

The chain combines TRBV7-2 with TRBJ2-1, with 7 nucleotides matching TRBD2. CDR3 size: 19 residues. The germline V gene has CDR1 SGHTA and CDR2 FQGNSA. V gave up 5 bases and J gave up 5 bases; unmatched junction bases: 21. The CDR3 sequence is CASSLTPSLSAGAHNEQFF. The DNA of the CDR3 is TGTGCCAGCAGCCTTACTCCATCTCTTAGCGCGGGAGCCCACAATGAGCAGTTCTTC.

The CDR3 loop reads CASVTGGAGGYTF. CDR3 nucleotides: TGTGCCAGCGTGACAGGGGGCGCCGGTGGCTACACCTTC. The V and J genes are TRBV10-3 and TRBJ1-2; 10 bases map to TRBD1. Trimming at V came to 10 bases and at J to 7 bases, leaving 9 bases not matched to a gene. There are 13 residues in the CDR3. Germline V gene data show CDR1 as ENHRY and CDR2 as SYGVKD.

The sample holds a few counts of this clone. V usage is TRBV5-1 and J usage is TRBJ1-4; D is ambiguous. The V gene's germline CDR1 is SGHRS and CDR2 YFSETQ. V was shortened by 2 bases and J by 3 bases, with 17 bases between the two germline ends. The CDR3 extends over 17 amino acids. CDR3 in amino acids: CASSLFSGQTSNEKLFF. CDR3 in DNA: TGCGCCAGCAGCTTATTTTCGGGCCAGACATCTAATGAAAAACTGTTTTTT.

The chain couples TRBV28 to TRBJ2-2; D tentatively fits TRBD1 or TRBD2 (6 bases each). Trimming shortened V by 1 base and J by 7 bases, and 10 bases separated the two germline ends. Germline CDR1 and CDR2: MDHEN and SYDVKM. The CDR3 has 14 amino acids. This CDR3 is CASSLLGGYGELFF. The CDR3 bases are TGTGCCAGCAGTTTATTAGGGGGGTACGGGGAGCTGTTTTTT.

The chain recombines TRBV5-4 with TRBJ2-7; 14 nucleotides agree with TRBD2. After removal of 4 bases from V and 4 bases from J, the junction contained 7 bases not matched to a gene. This CDR3 contains 16 residues. The germline CDR1 and CDR2 sequences are SGHNT and YYREEE (reference sequence). CDR3 in DNA: TGTGCCAGCAGCCCGGGACTAGCGGGAGCTTGGTACGAGCAGTACTTC. Amino acids: CASSPGLAGAWYEQYF.